This T cell receptor (beta chain) was obtained from a study of blood T cell repertoires in COVID-19. Study as a whole: Collection of acute and convalescent COVID-19 samples took place in the United States, Italy and Spain. The cDNA or gDNA used as material had been derived from T cells, B-cell-depleted T cells, or PBMCs.

Authors' methods: Using reference gene primer amplification, nucleated cell counts were estimated. Some clones are missing from TCRdb's copy, which holds only in-frame ones; the method was immunoSEQ multiplex PCR. The V and J calls and clone size are taken from that table; D and trimming were inferred from the DNA. Of 250,000 to 300,000 clones detected, around 83% appear once; the ten largest clones hold about 5.7%. With 5 bases clipped from V and 4 bases from J, the junction kept 7 bases outside the gene matches. This CDR3 contains 16 residues. Looked up from germline, CDR1 is SGHAT and CDR2 is FQNNGV.

This receptor was obtained from a man aged 80 or over with acute or convalescent COVID-19. The J gene is TRBJ1-4, the V gene TRBV11-2, with 10 bases aligning to TRBD1. The sequenced sample was peripheral blood. The CDR3 sequence is CASSLGTGVNNEKLFF. CDR3 DNA: TGTGCCAGCAGCCTGGGGACAGGGGTGAATAATGAAAAACTGTTTTTT.